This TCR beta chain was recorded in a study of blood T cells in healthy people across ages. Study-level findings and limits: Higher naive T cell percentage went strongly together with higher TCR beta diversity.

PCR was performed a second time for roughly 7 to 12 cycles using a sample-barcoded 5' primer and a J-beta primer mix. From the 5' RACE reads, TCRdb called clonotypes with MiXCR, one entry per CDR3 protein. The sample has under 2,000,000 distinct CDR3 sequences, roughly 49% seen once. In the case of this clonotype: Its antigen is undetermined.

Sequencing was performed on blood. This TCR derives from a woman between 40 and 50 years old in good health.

The CDR3 bases are TGTGCCAGCAGCCCGAGGGGAATCAGGGGAGTGGCAGATACGCAGTATTTT. It translates to CASSPRGIRGVADTQYF. The V call is TRBV7-2, the J call TRBJ2-3; D might be TRBD1 (6 bases). The CDR3 is 17 amino acids. Germline V gene data show CDR1 as SGHTA and CDR2 as FQGNSA. Trimming cost V 5 bases and J 4 bases, with 22 bases left between them.